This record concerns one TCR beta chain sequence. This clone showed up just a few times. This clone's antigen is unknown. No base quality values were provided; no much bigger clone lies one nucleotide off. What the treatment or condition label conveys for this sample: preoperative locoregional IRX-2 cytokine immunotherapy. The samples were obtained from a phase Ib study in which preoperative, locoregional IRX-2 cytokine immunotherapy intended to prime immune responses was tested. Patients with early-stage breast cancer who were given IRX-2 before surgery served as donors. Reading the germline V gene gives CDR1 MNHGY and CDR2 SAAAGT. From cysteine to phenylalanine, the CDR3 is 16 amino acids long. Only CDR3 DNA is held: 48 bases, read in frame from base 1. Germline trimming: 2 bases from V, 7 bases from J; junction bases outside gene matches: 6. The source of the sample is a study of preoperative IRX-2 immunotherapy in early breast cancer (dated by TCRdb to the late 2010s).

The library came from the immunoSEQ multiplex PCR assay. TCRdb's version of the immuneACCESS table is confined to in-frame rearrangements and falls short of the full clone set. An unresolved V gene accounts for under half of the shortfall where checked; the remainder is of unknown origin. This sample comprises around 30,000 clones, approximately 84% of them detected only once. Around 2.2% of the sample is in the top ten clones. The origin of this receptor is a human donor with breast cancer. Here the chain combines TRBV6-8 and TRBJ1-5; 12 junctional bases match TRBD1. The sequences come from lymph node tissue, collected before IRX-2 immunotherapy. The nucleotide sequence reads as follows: TGTGCCAGCAGTTACAGGGACAGGGGGCTTGGGCAGCCCCAGCATTTT. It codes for CASSYRDRGLGQPQHF.